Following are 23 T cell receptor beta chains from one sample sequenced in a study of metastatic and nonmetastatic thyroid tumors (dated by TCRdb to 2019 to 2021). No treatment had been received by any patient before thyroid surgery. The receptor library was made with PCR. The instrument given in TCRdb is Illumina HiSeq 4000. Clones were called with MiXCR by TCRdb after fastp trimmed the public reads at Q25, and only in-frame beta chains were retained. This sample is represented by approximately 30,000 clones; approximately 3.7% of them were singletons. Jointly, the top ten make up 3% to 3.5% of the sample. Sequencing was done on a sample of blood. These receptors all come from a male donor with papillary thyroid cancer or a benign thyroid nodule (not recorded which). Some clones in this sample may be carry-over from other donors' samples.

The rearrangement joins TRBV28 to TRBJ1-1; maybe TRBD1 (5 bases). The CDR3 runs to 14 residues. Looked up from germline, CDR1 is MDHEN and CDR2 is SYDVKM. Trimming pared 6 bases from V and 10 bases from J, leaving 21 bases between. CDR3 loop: CASSRPTGALGAFF. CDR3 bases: TGTGCCAGCAGCCGACCAACCGGGGCATTGGGAGCTTTCTTT.

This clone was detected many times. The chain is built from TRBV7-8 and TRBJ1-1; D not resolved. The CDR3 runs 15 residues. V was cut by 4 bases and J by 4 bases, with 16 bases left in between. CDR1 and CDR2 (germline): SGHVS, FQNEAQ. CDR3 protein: CASSSPSGVGTEAFF. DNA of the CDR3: TGTGCCAGCAGCTCACCGTCCGGGGTCGGCACTGAAGCTTTCTTT.

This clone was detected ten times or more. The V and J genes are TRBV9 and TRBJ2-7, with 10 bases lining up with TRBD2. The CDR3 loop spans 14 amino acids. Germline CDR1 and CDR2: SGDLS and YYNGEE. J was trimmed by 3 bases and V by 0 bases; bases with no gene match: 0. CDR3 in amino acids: CASSVGTSGYEQYF. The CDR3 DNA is TGTGCCAGCAGCGTAGGGACTAGCGGCTACGAGCAGTACTTC.

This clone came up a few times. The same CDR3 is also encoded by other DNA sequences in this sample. The DNA for the CDR3 is TGTGCCATCAGTGAGTCCCAGCGTGGTGGGCGGGATACGCAGTATTTT. This translates into CAISESQRGGRDTQYF. The V call is TRBV10-3, the J call TRBJ2-3, with no clear D. This CDR3 has 16 residues. Germline loops: CDR1 ENHRY, CDR2 SYGVKD. V was pared by 0 bases and J by 6 bases, with 16 bases between.

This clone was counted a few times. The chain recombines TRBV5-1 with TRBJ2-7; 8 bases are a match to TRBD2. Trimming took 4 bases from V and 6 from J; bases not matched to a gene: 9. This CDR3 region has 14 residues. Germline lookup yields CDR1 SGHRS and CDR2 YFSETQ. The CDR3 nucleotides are TGCGCCAGCAGCGTTAGCGGGACGGTAGTCGAGCAGTACTTC. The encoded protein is CASSVSGTVVEQYF.

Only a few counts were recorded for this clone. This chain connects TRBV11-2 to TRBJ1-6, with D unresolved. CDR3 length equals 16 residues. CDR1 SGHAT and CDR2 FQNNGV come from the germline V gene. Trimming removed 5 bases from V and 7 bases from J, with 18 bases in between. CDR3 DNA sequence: TGTGCCAGCAGCCGCTCGGGTAGGGTAGCGAATTCACCCCTCCACTTT. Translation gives CASSRSGRVANSPLHF.

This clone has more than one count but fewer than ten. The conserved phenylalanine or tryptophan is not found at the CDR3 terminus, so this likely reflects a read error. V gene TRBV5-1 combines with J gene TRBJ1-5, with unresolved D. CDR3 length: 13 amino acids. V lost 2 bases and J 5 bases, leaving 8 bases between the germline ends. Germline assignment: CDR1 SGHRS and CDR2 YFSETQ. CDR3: CASSLNADQPQHV. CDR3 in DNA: TGCGCCAGCAGCTTAAACGCGGATCAGCCCCAGCATGTT.

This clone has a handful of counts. CDR3 nucleotides: TGTGCCAGCAGGAGGACTAGCGGCTCCTACAATGAGCAGTTCTTC. This gives the protein CASRRTSGSYNEQFF. This rearrangement joins TRBV28 to TRBJ2-1; TRBD2 aligns across 10 bases. CDR1 is MDHEN, CDR2 SYDVKM, per germline. The CDR3 runs to 15 residues. The J segment lost 0 bases and the V segment lost 6 bases, leaving 2 bases of the junction unmatched.

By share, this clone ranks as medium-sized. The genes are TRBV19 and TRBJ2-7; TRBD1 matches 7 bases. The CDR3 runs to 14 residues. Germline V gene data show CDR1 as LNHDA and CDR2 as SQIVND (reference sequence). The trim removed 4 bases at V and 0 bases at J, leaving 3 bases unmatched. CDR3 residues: CASSTQGSSYEQYF. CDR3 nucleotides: TGTGCCAGTAGTACACAGGGGAGCTCCTACGAGCAGTACTTC. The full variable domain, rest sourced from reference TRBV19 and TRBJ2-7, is DGGITQSPKYLFRKEGQNVTLSCEQNLNHDAMYWYRQDPGQGLRLIYYSQIVNDFQKGDIAEGYSVSREKKESFPLTVTSAQKNPTAFYLCASSTQGSSYEQYFGPGTRLTVT.

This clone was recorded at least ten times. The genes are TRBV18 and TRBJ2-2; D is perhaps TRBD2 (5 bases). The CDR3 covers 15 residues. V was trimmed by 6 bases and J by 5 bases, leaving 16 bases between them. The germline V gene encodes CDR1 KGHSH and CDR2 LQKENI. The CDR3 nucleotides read TGTGCCAGCTCCCCTCTGCGGGTCCTTACCGGGGAGCTGTTTTTT. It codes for CASSPLRVLTGELFF.

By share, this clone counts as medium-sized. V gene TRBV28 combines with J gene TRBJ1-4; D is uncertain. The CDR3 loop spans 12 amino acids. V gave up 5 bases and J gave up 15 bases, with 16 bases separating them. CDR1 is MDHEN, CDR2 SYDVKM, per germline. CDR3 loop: CASSPPEGWMFF. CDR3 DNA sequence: TGTGCCAGCAGTCCCCCCGAAGGGTGGATGTTTTTT.

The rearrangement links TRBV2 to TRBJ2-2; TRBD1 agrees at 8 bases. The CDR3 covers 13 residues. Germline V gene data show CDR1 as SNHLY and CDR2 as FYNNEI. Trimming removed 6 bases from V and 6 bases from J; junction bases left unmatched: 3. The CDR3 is CASRRQGSGELFF. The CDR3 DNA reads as TGTGCCAGCAGAAGACAGGGGTCCGGGGAGCTGTTTTTT.

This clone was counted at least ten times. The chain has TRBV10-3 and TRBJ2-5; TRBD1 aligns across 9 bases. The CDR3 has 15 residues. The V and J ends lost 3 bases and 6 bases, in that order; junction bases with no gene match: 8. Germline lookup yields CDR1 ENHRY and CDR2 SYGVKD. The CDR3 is CAISDPRQGGKTQYF. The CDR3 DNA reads TGTGCCATCAGTGATCCTCGACAGGGGGGGAAGACCCAGTACTTC.

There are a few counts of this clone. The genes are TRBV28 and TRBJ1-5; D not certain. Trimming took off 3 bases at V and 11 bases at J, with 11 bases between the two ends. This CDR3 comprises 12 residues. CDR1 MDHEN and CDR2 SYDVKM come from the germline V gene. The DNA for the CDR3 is TGTGCCAGCAGTTTGGCTCGGAGGACCCAGCATTTT. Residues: CASSLARRTQHF.

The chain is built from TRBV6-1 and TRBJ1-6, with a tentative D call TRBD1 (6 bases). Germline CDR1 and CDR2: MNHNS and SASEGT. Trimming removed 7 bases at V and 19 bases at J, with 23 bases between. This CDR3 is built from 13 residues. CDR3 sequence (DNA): TGTGCCAGCACTTTCGGGACAACTGCACACCTGCACTTT. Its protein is CASTFGTTAHLHF.

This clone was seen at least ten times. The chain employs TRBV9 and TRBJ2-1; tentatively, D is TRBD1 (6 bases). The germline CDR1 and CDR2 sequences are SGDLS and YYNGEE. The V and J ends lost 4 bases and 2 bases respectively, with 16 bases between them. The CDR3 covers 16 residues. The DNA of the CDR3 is TGTGCCAGCAGCCCATCGACAGGAACTACCTACAATGAGCAGTTCTTC. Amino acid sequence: CASSPSTGTTYNEQFF.

The CDR3 sequence: CASSVGANFDLSYEQYF. CDR3 DNA: TGTGCCAGCAGCGTAGGTGCGAATTTCGATTTGAGTTACGAGCAGTACTTC. The chain recombines TRBV9 with TRBJ2-7; no reliable D call. Germline V CDR1 and CDR2: SGDLS, YYNGEE. V was pared by 0 bases and J by 4 bases, with 20 bases between. The CDR3 extends over 17 amino acids. The complete variable domain, with remaining parts taken from reference TRBV9 and TRBJ2-7, reads DSGVTQTPKHLITATGQRVTLRCSPRSGDLSVYWYQQSLDQGLQFLIQYYNGEERAKGNILERFSAQQFPDLHSELNLSSLELGDSALYFCASSVGANFDLSYEQYFGPGTRLTVT.

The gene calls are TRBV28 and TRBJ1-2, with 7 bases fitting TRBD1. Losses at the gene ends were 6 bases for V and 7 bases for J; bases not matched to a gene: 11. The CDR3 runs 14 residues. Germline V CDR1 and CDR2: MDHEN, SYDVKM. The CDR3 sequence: CASRLQGDEGGYTF. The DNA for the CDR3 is TGTGCCAGCAGACTTCAGGGGGATGAGGGTGGCTACACCTTC.

CDR3 loop: CEGDRGNQPQHF. CDR3 nucleotide sequence: TGTGAAGGCGACAGGGGCAATCAGCCCCAGCATTTT. The chain recombines TRBV19 with TRBJ1-5; 7 bases line up with TRBD1. Per germline, CDR1 LNHDA and CDR2 SQIVND (reference sequence). This CDR3 has 12 residues. The full variable domain, its missing parts supplied by reference TRBV19 and TRBJ1-5, is DGGITQSPKYLFRKEGQNVTLSCEQNLNHDAMYWYRQDPGQGLRLIYYSQIVNDFQKGDIAEGYSVSREKKESFPLTVTSAQKNPTAFYLCEGDRGNQPQHFGDGTRLSIL.

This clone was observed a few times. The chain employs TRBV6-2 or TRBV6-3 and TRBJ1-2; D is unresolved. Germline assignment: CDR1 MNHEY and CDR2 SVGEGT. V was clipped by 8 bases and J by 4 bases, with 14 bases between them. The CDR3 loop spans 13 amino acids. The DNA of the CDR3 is TGTGCCAGCGCAACGGTGGGTGGCTATGGCTACACCTTC. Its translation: CASATVGGYGYTF.

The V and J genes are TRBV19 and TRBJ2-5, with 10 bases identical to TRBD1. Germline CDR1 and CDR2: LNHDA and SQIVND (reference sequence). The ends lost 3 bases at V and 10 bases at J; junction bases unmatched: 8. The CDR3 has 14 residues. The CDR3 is CASSIAVGQGGQYF. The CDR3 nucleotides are TGTGCCAGTAGTATCGCGGTTGGACAGGGGGGCCAGTACTTC.

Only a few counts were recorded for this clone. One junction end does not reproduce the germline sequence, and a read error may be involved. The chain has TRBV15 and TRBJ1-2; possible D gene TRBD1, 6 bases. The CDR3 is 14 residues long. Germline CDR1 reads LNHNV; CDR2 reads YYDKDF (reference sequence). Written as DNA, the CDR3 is TGTTCCACCAGCAGAGATCGGACAGCCCCAGGGTACACCTTC. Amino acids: CSTSRDRTAPGYTF.

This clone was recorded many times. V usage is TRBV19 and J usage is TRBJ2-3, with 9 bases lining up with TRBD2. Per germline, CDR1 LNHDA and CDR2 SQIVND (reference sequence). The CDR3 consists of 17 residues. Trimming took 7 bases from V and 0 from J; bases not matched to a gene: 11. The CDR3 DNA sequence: TGTGCCAGTAAAGCGCTAGCGGGACCAATTAGCACAGATACGCAGTATTTT. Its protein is CASKALAGPISTDTQYF. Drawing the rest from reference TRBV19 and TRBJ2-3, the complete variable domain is DGGITQSPKYLFRKEGQNVTLSCEQNLNHDAMYWYRQDPGQGLRLIYYSQIVNDFQKGDIAEGYSVSREKKESFPLTVTSAQKNPTAFYLCASKALAGPISTDTQYFGPGTRLTVL.